A single sample gave rise to the 12 T cell receptor beta chains below, sequenced in a study of T cells in Graves' hyperthyroidism and ophthalmopathy. Amplification targeted TCR beta CDR3 regions from RNA transcripts. HTBI primers were the set used in a first-round RT-PCR of the TCR CDR3. TCRdb passed the multiplex PCR reads through MiXCR, listing each CDR3 protein once. In the table there are 300,000 to 400,000 distinct CDR3 sequences, approximately 13% of which are singletons. Source material: blood. Receptor source: a young woman with Graves' hyperthyroidism.

The rearrangement links TRBV10-3 to TRBJ2-2; D gene uncertain. The V gene's germline CDR1 is ENHRY and CDR2 SYGVKD. CDR3 length: 15 amino acids. Deletions cut 3 bases from V and 4 bases from J, with 12 bases between. CDR3 sequence (DNA): TGTGCCATCAGTGACCACGGGCCAGGCACCGGGGAGCTGTTTTTT. This gives the protein CAISDHGPGTGELFF.

Regarding this clonotype: A much larger clone differs by one base, so this may be a read error. The chain has TRBV11-2 and TRBJ2-7; D remains ambiguous. This CDR3 is built from 14 residues. Germline V gives CDR1 SGHAT, CDR2 FQNNGV. The DNA of the CDR3 is TGTGCCAGCCGCTTTGAAGCCGGACCCTACGAGCAGTACTTC. Residues: CASRFEAGPYEQYF.

This clonotype has a count of ten or more. V usage is TRBV2 and J usage is TRBJ1-6; 7 nucleotides line up with TRBD1. Trimming took 7 bases from V and 3 from J; bases not matched to a gene: 6. The germline V gene has CDR1 SNHLY and CDR2 FYNNEI. The length of the CDR3 is 15 residues. CDR3 amino acids: CASKEPGGYNSPLHF. Written as DNA, the CDR3 is TGTGCCAGCAAAGAGCCAGGGGGCTATAATTCACCCCTCCACTTT.

On this clonotype itself: A read error may be the cause here, since a much bigger clone is one base away. This rearrangement joins TRBV5-1 to TRBJ1-1, with D hard to call. Germline lookup yields CDR1 SGHRS and CDR2 YFSETQ. The CDR3 length is 14 residues. With 0 bases removed from V and 0 bases from J, the gap between germline ends came to 6 bases. DNA of the CDR3: TGCGCCAGCAGCTTGGCGTCGATGAACACTGAAGCTTTCTTT. Its translation: CASSLASMNTEAFF.

V is TRBV27 and J is TRBJ2-7; 10 bases map to TRBD1. Germline V gene data show CDR1 as MNHEY and CDR2 as SMNVEV (reference sequence). The CDR3 extends over 14 amino acids. The V and J ends lost 4 bases and 5 bases, in that order; junction bases with no gene match: 5. The CDR3 DNA follows: TGTGCCAGCAGTTGGGGACAGGGGAGGCACGAGCAGTACTTC. It is translated as CASSWGQGRHEQYF.

In this sample, this clonotype turned up once. One base away lies a much larger clone, so this may be a sequencing read error. The chain recombines TRBV12-3 or TRBV12-4 with TRBJ1-5; D remains unclear. The CDR3 contains 17 residues. The CDR3 DNA reads TGTGCCAGCGGTTTAGAGACTCGGATATATAGCAATCAGCCCCAGCATTTT. It translates to CASGLETRIYSNQPQHF.

This clonotype occurred many times. The chain links TRBV7-9 to TRBJ2-1, with D possibly called TRBD1 or TRBD2 (5 bases each). The CDR3 consists of 13 residues. CDR1 is SEHNR and CDR2 is FQNEAQ in the germline V gene (reference sequence). Trimming left V 5 bases short and J 10 bases short, with 15 bases between. CDR3 in amino acids: CASSVYGAREQFF. CDR3 DNA: TGTGCCAGCAGCGTCTACGGGGCCCGAGAGCAGTTCTTC.

V is TRBV11-3 and J is TRBJ2-7; 7 bases agree with TRBD1. After removal of 5 bases from V and 4 bases from J, the junction contained 8 bases not matched to a gene. This CDR3 contains 14 residues. CDR1 SGHNT and CDR2 YENEEA come from the germline V gene. CDR3 nucleotide sequence: TGTGCCAGCAGCACCGGGACAGATAGTTACGAGCAGTACTTC. This codes for CASSTGTDSYEQYF. Together with reference TRBV11-3 and TRBJ2-7, the CDR3 gives the full variable domain: EAGVVQSPRYKIIEKKQPVAFWCNPISGHNTLYWYLQNLGQGPELLIRYENEEAVDDSQLPKDRFSAERLKGVDSTLKIQPAELGDSAVYLCASSTGTDSYEQYFGPGTRLTVT.

This chain connects TRBV11-2 to TRBJ2-5, with TRBD2 matching over 16 bases. With V trimmed by 5 bases and J by 4 bases, 7 bases remained unmatched. This CDR3 comprises 17 residues. CDR1 SGHAT and CDR2 FQNNGV come from the germline V gene. CDR3 nucleotides: TGTGCCAGCAGCCCGTGGGGACTAGCGGGGGGGCTAGAGACCCAGTACTTC. Translation: CASSPWGLAGGLETQYF.

This clonotype was seen repeatedly, ten times or more. The chain recombines TRBV7-3 with TRBJ2-7, with 7 bases that match TRBD2. Germline V gene data show CDR1 as SGHTA and CDR2 as FQGTGA. J was trimmed by 2 bases and V by 1 base; bases with no gene match: 11. The CDR3 totals 17 residues. CDR3 sequence reads: CASSLRGPPAGTYEQYF. In nucleotides, the CDR3 is TGTGCCAGCAGCTTAAGGGGTCCCCCAGCGGGAACCTACGAGCAGTACTTC.

This clonotype has a count of ten or more. V usage is TRBV29-1 and J usage is TRBJ2-1, with 9 bases fitting TRBD2. The CDR3 is made up of 15 amino acids. Germline V gives CDR1 SQVTM, CDR2 ANQGSEA. V shed 1 base, J shed 5 bases, and the junction held 6 bases outside the gene matches. DNA for the CDR3: TGCAGCGTTGAAGGGTGGACTAGCGCCGACAATGAGCAGTTCTTC. This sequence encodes CSVEGWTSADNEQFF.

This clonotype was found many times. The genes are TRBV7-8 and TRBJ2-1; 10 bases line up with TRBD2. The junction had 7 bases not matched to a gene; V was cut back by 2 bases and J by 0 bases. Germline lookup yields CDR1 SGHVS and CDR2 FQNEAQ. The CDR3 consists of 18 residues. CDR3 coding DNA: TGTGCCAGCAGCTTATTCGCGGCTAGCGGGAGCTCCTACAATGAGCAGTTCTTC. Translation gives CASSLFAASGSSYNEQFF.